This T cell receptor beta chain emerged from a study of CXCR3-negative and CXCR3-positive naive CD8 T cells. UMI-labeled 5' RACE TRB cDNA libraries were prepared from the cells. Reanalyzing the 5' RACE reads, TCRdb keeps one entry per CDR3 protein, without DNA. The table lists 100,000 to 150,000 distinct CDR3 sequences. The germline gives CDR1 SEHNR, CDR2 FQNEAQ (reference sequence). This CDR3 region has 15 residues. J is TRBJ2-2 and V is TRBV7-9; TCRdb outputs TRBD2, but without DNA this stays unchecked. Sequencing was carried out using naive CXCR3- CD8+ T cells from blood. Subset given: CD45RO-CCR7+CD27+CD95- naive CD8+ T cells lacking CXCR3 (TNR3-). The sequence was collected from a human donor in good health. Some clones in this sample may be carry-over from other donors' samples. The CDR3 here is CASSPREGLTGELFF.